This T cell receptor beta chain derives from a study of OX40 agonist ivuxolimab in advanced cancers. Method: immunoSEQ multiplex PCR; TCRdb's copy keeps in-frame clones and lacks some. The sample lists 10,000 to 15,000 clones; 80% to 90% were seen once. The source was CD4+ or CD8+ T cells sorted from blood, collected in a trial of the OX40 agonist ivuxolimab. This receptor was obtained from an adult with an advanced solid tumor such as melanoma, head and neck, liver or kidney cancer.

The CDR3, as DNA: TGTGCCAGCAGCCCCCAGGGGCCTGAGCAGTTCTTC. Protein product: CASSPQGPEQFF. The rearrangement joins TRBV13 to TRBJ2-1, with D possibly matching TRBD1 (6 bases). V shed 5 bases and J shed 9 bases, with 11 bases lying between them. This CDR3 region has 12 residues. Germline lookup yields CDR1 PRHDT and CDR2 FYEKMQ (reference sequence).